This TCR beta chain was recorded in a study of Graves' ophthalmopathy and Graves' hyperthyroidism. Pregnancy or lactation, uncontrolled infections and other autoimmune diseases were grounds for excluding patients. Clinical symptoms, serum thyroxine, TRAb, thyroid ultrasound and orbital computed tomography formed the basis of diagnosis. Amplifying from RNA transcripts, the study obtained TCR beta CDR3 regions. Following a first-round RT-PCR that used HTBI primers, a second-round multiplex PCR was carried out. TCRdb re-derived calls from the multiplex PCR reads in MiXCR, one entry per CDR3 protein. Counted here are about 620,000 distinct CDR3 sequences, over 20% occurring once; the ten biggest clones make up roughly 6.9%. As regards this clonotype: Its target is unknown.

General study results and limits: The model forecast ophthalmopathy progression, reaching roughly 70% sensitivity and about 75% specificity. Most expanded thyroid clonotypes above 0.001 frequency also appeared in blood.

This CDR3 has 13 residues. Per the germline V gene, CDR1 is MNHNS and CDR2 is SASEGT. The ends lost 8 bases at V and 7 bases at J; junction bases unmatched: 4. Sequencing used peripheral blood. This clonotype originated in a woman younger than 35 with stable Graves' hyperthyroidism. Some clones in this sample may be carry-over from other donors' samples. The chain recombines TRBV6-1 with TRBJ1-6, with 8 bases fitting TRBD1. CDR3 sequence reads: CASSQGENSPLHF. CDR3 nucleotides: TGTGCCAGCTCACAGGGGGAAAATTCACCCCTCCACTTT.